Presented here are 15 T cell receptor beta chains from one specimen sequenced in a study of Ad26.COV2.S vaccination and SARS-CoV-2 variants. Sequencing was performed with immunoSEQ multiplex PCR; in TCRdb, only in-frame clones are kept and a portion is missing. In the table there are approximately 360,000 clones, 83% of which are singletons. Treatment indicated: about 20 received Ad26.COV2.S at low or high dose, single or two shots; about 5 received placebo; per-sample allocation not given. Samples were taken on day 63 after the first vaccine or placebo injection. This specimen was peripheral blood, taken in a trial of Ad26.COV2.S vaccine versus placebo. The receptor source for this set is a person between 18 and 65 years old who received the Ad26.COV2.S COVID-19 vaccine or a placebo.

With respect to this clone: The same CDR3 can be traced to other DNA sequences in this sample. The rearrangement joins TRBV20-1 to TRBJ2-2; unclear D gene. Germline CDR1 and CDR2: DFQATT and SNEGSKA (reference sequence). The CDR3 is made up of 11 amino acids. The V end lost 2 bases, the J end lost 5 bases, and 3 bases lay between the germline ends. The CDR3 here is CSARRTGELFF. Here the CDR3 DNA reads TGCAGTGCTAGAAGGACCGGGGAGCTGTTTTTT.

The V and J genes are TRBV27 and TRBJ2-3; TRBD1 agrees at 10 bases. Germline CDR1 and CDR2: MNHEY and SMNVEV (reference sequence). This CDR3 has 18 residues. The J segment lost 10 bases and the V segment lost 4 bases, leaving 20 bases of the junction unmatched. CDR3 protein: CASSSTGGYNLGPGAQYF. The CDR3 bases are TGTGCCAGCAGTTCGACAGGGGGCTATAACTTAGGGCCAGGTGCGCAGTATTTT.

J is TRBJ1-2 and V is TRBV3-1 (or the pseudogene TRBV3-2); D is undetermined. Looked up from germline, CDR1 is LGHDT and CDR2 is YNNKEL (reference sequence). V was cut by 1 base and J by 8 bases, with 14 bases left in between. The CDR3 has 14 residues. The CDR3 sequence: CASSQVGSASGYTF. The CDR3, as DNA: TGTGCCAGCAGCCAAGTAGGGTCGGCCTCCGGCTACACCTTC.

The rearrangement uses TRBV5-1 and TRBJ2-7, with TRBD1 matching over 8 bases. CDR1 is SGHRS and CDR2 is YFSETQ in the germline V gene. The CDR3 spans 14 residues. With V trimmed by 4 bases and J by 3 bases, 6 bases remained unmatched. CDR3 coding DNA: TGCGCCAGCAGCATGAACAGGGGGGTCTACGAGCAGTACTTC. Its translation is CASSMNRGVYEQYF.

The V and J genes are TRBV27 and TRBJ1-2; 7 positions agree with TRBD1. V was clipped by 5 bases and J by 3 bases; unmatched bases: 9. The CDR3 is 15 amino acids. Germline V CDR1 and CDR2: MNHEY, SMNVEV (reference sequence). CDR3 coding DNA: TGTGCCAGCAGTGAAAGGGGGCGGGGGGACTATGGCTACACCTTC. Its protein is CASSERGRGDYGYTF.

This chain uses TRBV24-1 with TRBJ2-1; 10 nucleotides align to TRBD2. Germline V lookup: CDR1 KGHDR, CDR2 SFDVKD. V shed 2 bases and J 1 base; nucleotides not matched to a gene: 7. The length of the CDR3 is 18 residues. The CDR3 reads CATSDWVASGGSYNEQFF. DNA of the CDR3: TGTGCCACCAGTGATTGGGTTGCTAGCGGGGGATCCTACAATGAGCAGTTCTTC.

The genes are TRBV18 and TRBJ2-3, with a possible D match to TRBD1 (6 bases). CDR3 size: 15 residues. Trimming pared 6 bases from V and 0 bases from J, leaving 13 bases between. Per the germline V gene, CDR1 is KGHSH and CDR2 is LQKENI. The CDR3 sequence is CASSPRQASTDTQYF. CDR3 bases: TGTGCCAGCTCGCCCAGACAGGCTAGCACAGATACGCAGTATTTT.

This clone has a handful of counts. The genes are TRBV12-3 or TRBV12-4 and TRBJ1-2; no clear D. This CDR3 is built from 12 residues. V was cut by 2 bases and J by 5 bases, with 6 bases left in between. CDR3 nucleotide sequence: TGTGCCAGCAGTTTACAGCGATATGGCTACACCTTC. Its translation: CASSLQRYGYTF.

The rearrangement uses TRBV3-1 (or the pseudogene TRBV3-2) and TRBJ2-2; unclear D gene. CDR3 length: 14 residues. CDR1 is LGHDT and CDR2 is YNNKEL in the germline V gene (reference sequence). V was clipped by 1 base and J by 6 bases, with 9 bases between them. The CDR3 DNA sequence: TGTGCCAGCAGCCAAGTCCCTAGGTCCGGGGAGCTGTTTTTT. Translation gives CASSQVPRSGELFF.

Here the CDR3 reads CASSHPADGGVTYEQYF. The CDR3 bases are TGTGCCAGCAGCCATCCAGCCGATGGCGGGGTTACCTACGAGCAGTACTTC. The V and J genes are TRBV7-9 and TRBJ2-7; D is perhaps TRBD2 (6 bases). The CDR3 extends over 17 amino acids. Trimming took off 5 bases at V and 2 bases at J, with 22 bases between the two ends. Germline V gene lookup returns CDR1 SEHNR and CDR2 FQNEAQ (reference sequence).

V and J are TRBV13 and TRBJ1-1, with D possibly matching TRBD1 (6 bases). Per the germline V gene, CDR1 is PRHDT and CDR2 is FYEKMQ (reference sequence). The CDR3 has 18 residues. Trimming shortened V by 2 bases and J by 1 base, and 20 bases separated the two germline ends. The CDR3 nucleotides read TGTGCCAGCAGCTTACGCACGGGGGGGGCGCAGAGGAACACTGAAGCTTTCTTT. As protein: CASSLRTGGAQRNTEAFF.

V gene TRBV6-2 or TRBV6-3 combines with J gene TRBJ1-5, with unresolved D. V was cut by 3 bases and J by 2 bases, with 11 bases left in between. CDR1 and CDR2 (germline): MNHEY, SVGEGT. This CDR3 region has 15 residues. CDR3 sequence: CASSYIGRGNQPQHF. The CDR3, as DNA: TGTGCCAGCAGTTATATAGGTCGCGGCAATCAGCCCCAGCATTTT.

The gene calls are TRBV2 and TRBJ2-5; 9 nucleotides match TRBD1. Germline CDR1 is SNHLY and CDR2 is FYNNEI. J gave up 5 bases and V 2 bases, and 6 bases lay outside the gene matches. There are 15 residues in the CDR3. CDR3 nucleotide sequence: TGTGCCAGCAGTGAAAGGGGACAGGGAGGGGAGACCCAGTACTTC. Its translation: CASSERGQGGETQYF.

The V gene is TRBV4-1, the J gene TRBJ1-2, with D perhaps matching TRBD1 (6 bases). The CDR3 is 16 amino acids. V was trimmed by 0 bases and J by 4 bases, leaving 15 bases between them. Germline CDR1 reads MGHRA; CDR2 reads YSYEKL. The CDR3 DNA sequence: TGCGCCAGCAGCCAAGATCCCCCAGGGGCAGGCTATGGCTACACCTTC. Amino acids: CASSQDPPGAGYGYTF.

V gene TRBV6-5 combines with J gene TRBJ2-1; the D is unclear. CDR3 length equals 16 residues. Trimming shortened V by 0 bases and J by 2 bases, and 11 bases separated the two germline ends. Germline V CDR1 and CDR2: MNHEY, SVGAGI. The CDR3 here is CASSYSPSLTYNEQFF. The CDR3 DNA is TGTGCCAGCAGTTACTCGCCCAGCCTTACCTACAATGAGCAGTTCTTC.